The source of this T cell receptor beta chain is a study of blood T cell repertoires in COVID-19. About the research overall: Whether acute or convalescent, the COVID-19 samples came from the United States, Italy and Spain. The analysed material was cDNA or gDNA that came from T cells, B-cell-depleted T cells, or PBMCs.

As processed by the authors: From reference gene primer amplification, estimates of nucleated cell counts were derived. TCRdb's copy holds only in-frame clones and misses some; the assay was immunoSEQ multiplex PCR. The V and J calls and clone size were taken over from that table, and D and trimming were inferred from the DNA. The table shows around 100,000 clones, with just under 80% occurring only once. CDR3 length: 13 residues. Trimming at V came to 2 bases and at J to 10 bases, leaving 8 bases not matched to a gene. CDR1 is GTSNPN and CDR2 is SVGIG in the germline V gene (reference sequence). This clone appeared once.

What was sequenced was peripheral blood. The source of this sequence is a man in his 70s with active or convalescent COVID-19. V is TRBV30 and J is TRBJ1-5; 7 positions agree with TRBD1. In nucleotides, the CDR3 is TGTGCCTGGAGTACAGGGGCCCGGACCCCCCAGCATTTT. It is translated as CAWSTGARTPQHF. The variable domain in full, with the rest retrieved from reference TRBV30 and TRBJ1-5, is SQTIHQWPATLVQPVGSPLSLECTVEGTSNPNLYWYRQAAGRGLQLLFYSVGIGQISSEVPQNLSASRPQDRQFILSSKKLLLSDSGFYLCAWSTGARTPQHFGDGTRLSIL.